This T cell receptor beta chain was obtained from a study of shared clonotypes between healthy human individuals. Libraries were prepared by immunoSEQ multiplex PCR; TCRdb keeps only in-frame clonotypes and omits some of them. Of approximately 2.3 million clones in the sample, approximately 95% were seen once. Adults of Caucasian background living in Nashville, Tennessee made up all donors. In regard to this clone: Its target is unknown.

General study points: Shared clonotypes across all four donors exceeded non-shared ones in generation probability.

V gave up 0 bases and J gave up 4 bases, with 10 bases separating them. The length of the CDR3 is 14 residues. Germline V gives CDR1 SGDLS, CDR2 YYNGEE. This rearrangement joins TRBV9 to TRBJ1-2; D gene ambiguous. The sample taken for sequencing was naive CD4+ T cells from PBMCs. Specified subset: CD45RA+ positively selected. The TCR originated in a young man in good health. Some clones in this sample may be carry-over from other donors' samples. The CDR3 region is CASSVAAGLYGYTF. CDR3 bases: TGTGCCAGCAGCGTAGCGGCAGGCCTCTATGGCTACACCTTC.